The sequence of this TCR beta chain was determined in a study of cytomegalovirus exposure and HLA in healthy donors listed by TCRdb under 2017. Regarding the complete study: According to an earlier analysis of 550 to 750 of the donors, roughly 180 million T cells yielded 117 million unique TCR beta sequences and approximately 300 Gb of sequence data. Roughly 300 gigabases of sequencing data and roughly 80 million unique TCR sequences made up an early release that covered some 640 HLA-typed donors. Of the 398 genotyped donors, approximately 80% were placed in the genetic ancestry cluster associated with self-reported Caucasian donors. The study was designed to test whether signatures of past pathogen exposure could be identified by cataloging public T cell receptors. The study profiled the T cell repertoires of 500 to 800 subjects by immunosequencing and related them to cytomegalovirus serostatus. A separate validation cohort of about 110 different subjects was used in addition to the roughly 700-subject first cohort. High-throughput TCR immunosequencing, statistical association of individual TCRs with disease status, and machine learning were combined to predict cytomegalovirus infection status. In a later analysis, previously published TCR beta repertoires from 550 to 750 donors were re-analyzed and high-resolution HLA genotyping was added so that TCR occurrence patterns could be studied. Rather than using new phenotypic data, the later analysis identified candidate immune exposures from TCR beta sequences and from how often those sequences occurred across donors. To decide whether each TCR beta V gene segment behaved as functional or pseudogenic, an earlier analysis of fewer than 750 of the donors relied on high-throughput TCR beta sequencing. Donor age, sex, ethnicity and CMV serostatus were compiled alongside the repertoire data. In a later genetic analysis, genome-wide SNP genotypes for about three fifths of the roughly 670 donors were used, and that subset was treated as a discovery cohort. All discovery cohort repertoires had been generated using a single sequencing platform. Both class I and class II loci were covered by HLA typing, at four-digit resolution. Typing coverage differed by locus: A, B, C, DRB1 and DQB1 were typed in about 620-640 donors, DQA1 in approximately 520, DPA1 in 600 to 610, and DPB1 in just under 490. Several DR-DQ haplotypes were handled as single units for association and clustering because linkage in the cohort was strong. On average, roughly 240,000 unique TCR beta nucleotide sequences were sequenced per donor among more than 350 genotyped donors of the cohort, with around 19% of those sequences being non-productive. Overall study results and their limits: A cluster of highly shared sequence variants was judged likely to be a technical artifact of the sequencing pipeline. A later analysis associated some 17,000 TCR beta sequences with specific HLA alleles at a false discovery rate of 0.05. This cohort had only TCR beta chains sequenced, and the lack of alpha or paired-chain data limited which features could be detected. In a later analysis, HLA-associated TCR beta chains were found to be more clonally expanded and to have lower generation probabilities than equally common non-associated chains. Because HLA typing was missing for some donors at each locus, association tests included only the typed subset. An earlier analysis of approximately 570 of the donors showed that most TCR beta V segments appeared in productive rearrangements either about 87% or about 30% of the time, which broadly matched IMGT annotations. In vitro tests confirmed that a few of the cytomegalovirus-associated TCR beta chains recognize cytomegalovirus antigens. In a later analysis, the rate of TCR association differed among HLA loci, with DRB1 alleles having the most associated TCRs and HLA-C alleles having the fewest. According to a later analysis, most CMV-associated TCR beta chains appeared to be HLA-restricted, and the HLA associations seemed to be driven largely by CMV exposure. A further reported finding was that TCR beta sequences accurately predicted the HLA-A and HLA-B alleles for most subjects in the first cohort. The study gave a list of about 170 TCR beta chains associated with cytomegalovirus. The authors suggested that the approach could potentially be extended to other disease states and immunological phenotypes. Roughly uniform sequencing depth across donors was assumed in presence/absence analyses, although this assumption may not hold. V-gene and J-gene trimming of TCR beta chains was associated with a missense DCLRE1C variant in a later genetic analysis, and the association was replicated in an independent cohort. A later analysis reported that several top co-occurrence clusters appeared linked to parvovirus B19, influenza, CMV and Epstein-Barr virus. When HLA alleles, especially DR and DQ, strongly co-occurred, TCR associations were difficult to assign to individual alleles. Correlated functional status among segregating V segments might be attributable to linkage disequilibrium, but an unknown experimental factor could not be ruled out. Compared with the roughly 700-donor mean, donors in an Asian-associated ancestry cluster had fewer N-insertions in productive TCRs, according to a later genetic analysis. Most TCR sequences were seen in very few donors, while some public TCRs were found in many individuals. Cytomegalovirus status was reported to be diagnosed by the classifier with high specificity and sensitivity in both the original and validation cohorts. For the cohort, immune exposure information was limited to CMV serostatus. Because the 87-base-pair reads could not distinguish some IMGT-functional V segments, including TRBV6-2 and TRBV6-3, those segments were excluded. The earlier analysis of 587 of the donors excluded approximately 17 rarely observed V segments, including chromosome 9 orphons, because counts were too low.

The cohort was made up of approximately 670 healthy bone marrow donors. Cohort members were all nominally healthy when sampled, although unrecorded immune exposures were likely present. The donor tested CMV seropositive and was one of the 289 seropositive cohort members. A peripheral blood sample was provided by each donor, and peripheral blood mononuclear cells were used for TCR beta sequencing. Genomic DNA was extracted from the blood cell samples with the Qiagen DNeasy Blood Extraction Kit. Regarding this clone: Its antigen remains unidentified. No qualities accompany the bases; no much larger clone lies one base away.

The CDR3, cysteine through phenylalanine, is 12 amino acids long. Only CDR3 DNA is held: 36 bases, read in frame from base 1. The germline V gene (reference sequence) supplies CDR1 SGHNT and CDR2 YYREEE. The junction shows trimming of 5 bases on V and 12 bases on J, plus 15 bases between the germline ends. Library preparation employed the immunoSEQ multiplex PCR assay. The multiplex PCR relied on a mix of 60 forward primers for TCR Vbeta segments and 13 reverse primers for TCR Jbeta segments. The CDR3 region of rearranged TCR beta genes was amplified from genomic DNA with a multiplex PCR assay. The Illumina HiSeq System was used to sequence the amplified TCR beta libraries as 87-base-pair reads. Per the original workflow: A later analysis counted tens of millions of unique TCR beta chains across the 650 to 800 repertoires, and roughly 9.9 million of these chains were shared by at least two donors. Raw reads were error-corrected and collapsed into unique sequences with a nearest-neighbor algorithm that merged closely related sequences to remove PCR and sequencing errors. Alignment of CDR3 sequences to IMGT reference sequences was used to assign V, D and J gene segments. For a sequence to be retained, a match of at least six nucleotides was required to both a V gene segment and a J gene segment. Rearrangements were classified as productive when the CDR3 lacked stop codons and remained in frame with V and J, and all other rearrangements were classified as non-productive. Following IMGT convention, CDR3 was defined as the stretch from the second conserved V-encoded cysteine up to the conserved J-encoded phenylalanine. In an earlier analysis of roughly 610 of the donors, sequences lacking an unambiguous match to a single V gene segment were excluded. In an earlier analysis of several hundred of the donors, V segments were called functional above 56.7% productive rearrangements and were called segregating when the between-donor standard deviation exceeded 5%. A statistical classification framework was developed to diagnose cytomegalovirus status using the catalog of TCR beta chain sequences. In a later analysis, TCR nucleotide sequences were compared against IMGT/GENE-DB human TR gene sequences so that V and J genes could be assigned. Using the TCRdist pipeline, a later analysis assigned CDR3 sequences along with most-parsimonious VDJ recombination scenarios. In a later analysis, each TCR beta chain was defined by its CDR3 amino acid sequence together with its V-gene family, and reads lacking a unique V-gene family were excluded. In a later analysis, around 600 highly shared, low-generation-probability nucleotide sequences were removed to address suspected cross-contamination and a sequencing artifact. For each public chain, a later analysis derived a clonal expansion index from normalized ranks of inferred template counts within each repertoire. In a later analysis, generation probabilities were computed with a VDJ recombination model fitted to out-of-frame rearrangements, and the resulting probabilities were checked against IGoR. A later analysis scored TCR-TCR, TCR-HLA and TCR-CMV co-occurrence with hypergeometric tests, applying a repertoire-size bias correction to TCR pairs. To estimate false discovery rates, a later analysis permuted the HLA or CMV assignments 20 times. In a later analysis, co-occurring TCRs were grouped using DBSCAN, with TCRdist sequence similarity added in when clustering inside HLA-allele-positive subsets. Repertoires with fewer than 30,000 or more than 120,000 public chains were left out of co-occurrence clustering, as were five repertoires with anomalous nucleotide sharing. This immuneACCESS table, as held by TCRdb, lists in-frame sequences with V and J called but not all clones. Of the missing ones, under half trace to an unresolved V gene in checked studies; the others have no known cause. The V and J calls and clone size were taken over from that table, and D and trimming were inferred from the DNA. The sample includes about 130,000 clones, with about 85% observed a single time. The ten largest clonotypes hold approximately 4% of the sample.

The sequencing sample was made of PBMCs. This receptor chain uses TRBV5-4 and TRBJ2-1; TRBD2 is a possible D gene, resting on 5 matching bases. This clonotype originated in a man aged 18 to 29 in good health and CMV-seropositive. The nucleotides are TGTGCCAGCAGGCTGGACGCCGGAGGGCAGTTCTTC. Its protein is CASRLDAGGQFF.